The 18 T cell receptor beta chains in this list originate from one sample, sequenced in a study of shared clonotypes between healthy human individuals. This table comes from immunoSEQ multiplex PCR, and its TCRdb copy is limited to in-frame clones, with some not included. This sample has over a million clones; around 95% occur once, and the top ten carry approximately 1.1%. Sequencing was carried out using naive CD4+ T cells sorted from blood. Subset defined: CD45RA+ positively selected. The receptors were gathered from a young man in good health.

The chain employs TRBV10-3 and TRBJ1-3, with D possibly TRBD1 on 5 matching bases. Looked up from germline, CDR1 is ENHRY and CDR2 is SYGVKD. V shed 6 bases and J shed 2 bases, with 5 bases lying between them. The CDR3 contains 12 residues. The CDR3 sequence is CAIRDTGNTIYF. CDR3 DNA sequence: TGTGCCATCAGGGACACTGGAAACACCATATATTTT.

This clone showed up just once. The V and J genes are TRBV7-6 and TRBJ2-2, with 9 positions matching TRBD2. CDR3 length: 15 residues. V lost 8 bases and J lost 7; bases outside the gene matches: 11. Germline V gene lookup returns CDR1 SGHVS and CDR2 FNYEAQ. The CDR3, as DNA: TGTGCCAGCGGTGGTCTAGCGGGAATGGGCGGGGAGCTGTTTTTT. This codes for CASGGLAGMGGELFF.

To note about this clone: One junction end does not reproduce the germline sequence, and a read error may be involved. The chain carries TRBV7-7 and TRBJ2-5, with TRBD1 as a possible D gene (5 bases). The CDR3 extends over 13 amino acids. Germline V lookup: CDR1 SSHAT, CDR2 FNYEAQ (reference sequence). The CDR3 sequence: CASSFREEETQYF. Here the CDR3 DNA reads TGTGCTAGCAGCTTCAGGGAAGAAGAGACCCAGTACTTC.

The rearrangement uses TRBV14 and TRBJ1-1, with no clear D. The V gene's germline CDR1 is SGHDN and CDR2 FVKESK. V gave up 1 base and J gave up 0 bases, with 6 bases separating them. This CDR3 has 14 amino acids. The CDR3 coding sequence is TGTGCCAGCAGCCAAGCTAACATGAACACTGAAGCTTTCTTT. Translated, it gives CASSQANMNTEAFF.

This rearrangement joins TRBV5-1 to TRBJ2-7; the match to TRBD1 covers 11 bases. The CDR3 runs 16 residues. The V gene's germline CDR1 is SGHRS and CDR2 YFSETQ. Germline trimming cut 4 bases from V and 6 bases from J; bases unmatched to any gene: 12. The CDR3 nucleotides read TGCGCCAGCAGCGAGGACAGGGGGCGGAGGGGACTCGAGCAGTACTTC. Amino acid sequence: CASSEDRGRRGLEQYF.

This clone was seen a single time. The chain has TRBV25-1 and TRBJ1-3; D remains ambiguous. The CDR3 consists of 13 residues. Trimming cost V 0 bases and J 9 bases, with 9 bases left between them. Germline V gives CDR1 MGHDK, CDR2 SYGVNS. The CDR3 bases are TGTGCCAGCAGTGAATATCTAGGGCCCACCATATATTTT. Protein product: CASSEYLGPTIYF.

As to this clone: Likely a read error: the CDR3 ends without its conserved phenylalanine or tryptophan. No DNA is shown, since the ends of the CDR3 on it are uncertain; the CDR3 is the one TCRdb lists. The chain recombines TRBV27 with TRBJ2-7; the tabulated D call, TRBD2, remains unverified against the DNA. From its first to its last residue, the CDR3 has 10 amino acids. Per the germline V gene, CDR1 is MNHEY and CDR2 is SMNVEV (reference sequence). The CDR3: CASSLRLATR.

The V and J genes are TRBV27 and TRBJ2-3, with D tentatively TRBD2 (6 bases). V shed 4 bases and J shed 2 bases, with 13 bases lying between them. CDR3 length: 15 amino acids. Germline-derived CDR1 and CDR2 are MNHEY and SMNVEV (reference sequence). The CDR3 nucleotides are TGTGCCAGCAGTTCCCCGGGCGGGACCACAGATACGCAGTATTTT. Translating gives CASSSPGGTTDTQYF.

Here the CDR3 DNA reads TGCGCCAGCAGCTTGTGGATGGAGAACACTGAAGCTTTCTTT. This sequence encodes CASSLWMENTEAFF. J is TRBJ1-1 and V is TRBV5-1; D remains unclear. Germline CDR1 reads SGHRS; CDR2 reads YFSETQ. The V and J ends lost 1 base and 1 base respectively, with 8 bases between them. The CDR3 contains 14 residues.

V and J are TRBV5-4 and TRBJ2-5, with 8 positions matching TRBD2. This CDR3 spans 14 amino acids. V was clipped by 9 bases and J by 5 bases; unmatched bases: 12. Germline CDR1 is SGHNT and CDR2 is YYREEE (reference sequence). The CDR3 DNA is TGTGCCATCACAAAAGCGGGAGTGGGGGAGACCCAGTACTTC. This codes for CAITKAGVGETQYF.

The chain recombines TRBV5-1 with TRBJ2-7; 8 positions agree with TRBD1. V lost 3 bases and J lost 7; bases outside the gene matches: 12. Germline-derived CDR1 and CDR2 are SGHRS and YFSETQ. The CDR3 spans 15 residues. In DNA form, the CDR3 reads TGCGCCAGCAGCTCCGATCTCCCCGGACAGGGAGAGCAGTACTTC. It specifies CASSSDLPGQGEQYF.

The chain combines TRBV10-1 with TRBJ2-7, with D maybe TRBD1 (7 bases). Germline CDR1 is WNHNN and CDR2 is SYGVQD (reference sequence). V was shortened by 3 bases and J by 2 bases, with 14 bases between the two germline ends. The CDR3 has 15 residues. DNA for the CDR3: TGCGCCAGCAGTGAAGGAGGGGGCGAGCCCTACGAGCAGTACTTC. Translated: CASSEGGGEPYEQYF.

This chain joins TRBV18 and TRBJ1-2, with 7 nucleotides matching TRBD1. The length of the CDR3 is 18 residues. Germline V gene sequence: CDR1 KGHSH, CDR2 LQKENI. The ends lost 5 bases at V and 0 bases at J; junction bases unmatched: 15. CDR3 sequence: CASSGGDSFILPNYGYTF. CDR3 bases: TGTGCCAGCTCAGGGGGGGACAGCTTCATCCTTCCTAACTATGGCTACACCTTC.

This clone appeared a single time. The chain couples TRBV27 to TRBJ2-7; either TRBD1 or TRBD2 may supply D (5 bases each). CDR3 length: 14 amino acids. Germline V gene data show CDR1 as MNHEY and CDR2 as SMNVEV (reference sequence). Trimming took 6 bases from V and 0 from J, leaving 12 bases between them. Written as DNA, the CDR3 is TGTGCCAGCAGGCCGAGGGGCGGCTCCTACGAGCAGTACTTC. Amino acids: CASRPRGGSYEQYF.

V gene TRBV28 combines with J gene TRBJ1-5; a possible D gene is TRBD1 (5 bases). V gave up 0 bases and J gave up 1 base, with 13 bases separating them. The CDR3 loop spans 17 amino acids. The germline gives CDR1 MDHEN, CDR2 SYDVKM. CDR3 loop: CASSLWRGEFSNQPQHF. The DNA for the CDR3 is TGTGCCAGCAGTTTATGGAGAGGGGAATTCAGCAATCAGCCCCAGCATTTT. Full variable domain (remainder filled in from reference TRBV28 and TRBJ1-5): DVKVTQSSRYLVKRTGEKVFLECVQDMDHENMFWYRQDPGLGLRLIYFSYDVKMKEKGDIPEGYSVSREKKERFSLILESASTNQTSMYLCASSLWRGEFSNQPQHFGDGTRLSIL.

The V and J genes are TRBV25-1 and TRBJ2-5, with 13 bases lining up with TRBD2. Germline lookup yields CDR1 MGHDK and CDR2 SYGVNS. The V and J ends lost 10 bases and 4 bases, in that order; junction bases with no gene match: 3. This CDR3 is built from 13 residues. Written as DNA, the CDR3 is TGTGCCACTAGACTAGCGGGAGGAGAGACCCAGTACTTC. This gives the protein CATRLAGGETQYF.

V is TRBV5-1 and J is TRBJ2-7; 7 bases line up with TRBD1. Germline-derived CDR1 and CDR2 are SGHRS and YFSETQ. The junction had 7 bases not matched to a gene; V was cut back by 4 bases and J by 3 bases. The CDR3 loop spans 14 amino acids. CDR3 loop: CASSKPGQHYEQYF. The DNA of the CDR3 is TGCGCCAGCAGCAAACCGGGACAGCACTACGAGCAGTACTTC.

The rearrangement uses TRBV9 and TRBJ2-3; no firm D call. CDR1 SGDLS and CDR2 YYNGEE come from the germline V gene. V was clipped by 4 bases and J by 4 bases, with 10 bases between them. The CDR3 contains 13 residues. CDR3 DNA: TGTGCCAGCAGCACGAGTCCGGCAGATACGCAGTATTTT. Protein product: CASSTSPADTQYF.